The sequence of this T cell receptor beta chain was determined in a study of beta chain features in type 1 diabetes. Expressed TCRB transcripts were sequenced because the entire RNA isolate underwent reverse transcription. Measured with immunoSEQ multiplex PCR; TCRdb has only the in-frame clones, and not every one. The sample has 100,000 to 150,000 clones, 17% seen once; the top ten hold roughly 2.5%. This clone was seen at least ten times. Its antigen is currently unknown. V lost 7 bases and J lost 4; bases outside the gene matches: 6. The CDR3 has 13 residues. Germline V gene data show CDR1 as MGHDK and CDR2 as SYGVNS. Study-level points and caveats: Patients with Type 1 diabetes showed moderately but significantly shorter TCRB CDR3s in all four CD4+ subsets.

The chain recombines TRBV25-1 with TRBJ2-7; TRBD1 matches at 8 bases. Sequencing was carried out using central memory CD4+ T cells from blood. The TCR sequence derives from a young man with type 1 diabetes. CDR3 sequence reads: CASKGQAVYEQYF. DNA for the CDR3: TGTGCCAGCAAGGGACAGGCTGTTTACGAGCAGTACTTC.